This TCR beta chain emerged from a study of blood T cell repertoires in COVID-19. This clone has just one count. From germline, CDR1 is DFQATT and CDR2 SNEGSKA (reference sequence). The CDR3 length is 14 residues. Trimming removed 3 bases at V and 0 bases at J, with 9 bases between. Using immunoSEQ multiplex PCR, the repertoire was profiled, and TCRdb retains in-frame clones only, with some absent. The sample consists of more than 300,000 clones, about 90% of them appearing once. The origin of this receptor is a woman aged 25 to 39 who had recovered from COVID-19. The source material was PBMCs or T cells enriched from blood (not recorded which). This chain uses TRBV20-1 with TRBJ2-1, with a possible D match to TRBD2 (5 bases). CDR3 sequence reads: CSASERSSYNEQFF. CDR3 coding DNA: TGCAGTGCTAGTGAGCGGAGCTCCTACAATGAGCAGTTCTTC.